These T cell receptor beta chains were read from a single sample in a study of human T cells and chemical hapten exposure. TCRdb ran MiXCR on the RACE reads and lists one entry per CDR3 protein. The table includes over 65,000 distinct CDR3 sequences, roughly 11% detected once. The specimen was whole blood, collected in connection with sensitization to the hapten diphenylcyclopropenone (DPC). These receptors all stem from a woman in her fifties or sixties with alopecia areata. Some clones in this sample may be carry-over from other donors' samples. Both conserved end residues are part of each CDR3. The D gene is left open where the match is weak. Only part of the rows carry a size: once, few, many, or a class if the clone is expanded.

J gene	D gene	clone size	V gene	CDR3 DNA	CDR3 protein
TRBJ2-2	.	.	TRBV6-2/TRBV6-3	TGTGCCAGCACACAGGGATACACCGGGGAGCTGTTTTTT	CASTQGYTGELFF
TRBJ2-7	TRBD2	.	TRBV7-2	TGTGCCAGCAGCTCCCCCTTCGGCGGGGGGCCCGAGCAGTACTTC	CASSSPFGGGPEQYF
TRBJ2-3	TRBD1	.	TRBV3-1	TGTGCCAGCAGCCAAGAAATAGGGGGCGTCGCAGATACGCAGTATTTT	CASSQEIGGVADTQYF
TRBJ1-1	.	many	TRBV5-1	TGCGCCAGCAGCTTGGGACCAGCGAACACTGAAGCTTTCTTT	CASSLGPANTEAFF
TRBJ2-7	.	.	TRBV18	TGTGCCAGCTCACCACGCGCGGGGGCCGGCGAGCAGTACTTC	CASSPRAGAGEQYF
TRBJ2-3	.	few	TRBV6-1	TGTGCCAGCGGAGACTACCGCGGGCGCACAGATACGCAGTATTTT	CASGDYRGRTDTQYF
TRBJ2-7	TRBD1	.	TRBV7-2	TGTGCCAGCAGCCGCCCGGGACAGAGCCACGAGCAGTACTTC	CASSRPGQSHEQYF
TRBJ2-1	.	.	TRBV28	TGTGCCAGCCTACTCAGGGGTAATGAGCAGTTCTTC	CASLLRGNEQFF
TRBJ1-4	.	few	TRBV5-6	TGTGCCAGCAGCAAGACTACACTACGGGGTGAAAAACTGTTTTTT	CASSKTTLRGEKLFF
TRBJ2-3	.	.	TRBV12-3/TRBV12-4	TGTGCCAGCAGTCGGCGAAAAGCAGATACGCAGTATTTT	CASSRRKADTQYF
TRBJ2-5	TRBD1	few	TRBV29-1	TGCAGCTCCGGACAGGGTTCGGGGGAGACCCAGTACTTC	CSSGQGSGETQYF
TRBJ2-3	TRBD2	many	TRBV7-6	TGTGCCAGCAGCTTACTAGCGGGACGCACAGATACGCAGTATTTT	CASSLLAGRTDTQYF
TRBJ2-3	.	many	TRBV5-1	TGCGCCAGCAGCGGGGAATTGGGGGTCCGCACAGATACGCAGTATTTT	CASSGELGVRTDTQYF
TRBJ2-4	TRBD2	many	TRBV9	TGTGCCAGCAGCCCACGTTTGGCTAGCGGGGCCAAAAACATTCAGTACTTC	CASSPRLASGAKNIQYF
TRBJ2-3	.	once	TRBV5-1	TGCGCCAGCAGCTCCTCGGGGGGCGGCACAGATACGCGGTATTTT	CASSSSGGGTDTRYF
TRBJ1-4	.	.	TRBV19	TGTGCCAGTAGCCTGGTCCCGAACGAAAAACTGTTTTTT	CASSLVPNEKLFF
TRBJ2-4	TRBD2	.	TRBV11-2	TGTGCCAGCAGCCGAACTAGCGCGGACATTCAGTACTTC	CASSRTSADIQYF
TRBJ2-2	TRBD1	.	TRBV11-3	TGTGCCAGCAGCTTAGCCTACGGGACAGTCACCGGGGAGCTGTTTTTT	CASSLAYGTVTGELFF
TRBJ1-1	.	few	TRBV29-1	TGCAGCGGACGCCTGAACACTGAAGCTTTCTTT	CSGRLNTEAFF
TRBJ1-1	.	many	TRBV7-9	TGTGCCAGCAGCCTCTCAGGGGACACTGAAGCTTTCTTT	CASSLSGDTEAFF
TRBJ1-1	.	few	TRBV7-2	TGTGCCAGCAGCTTAACCCGGTCATCAGAAGCTTTCTTT	CASSLTRSSEAFF
TRBJ2-3	.	few	TRBV7-2	TGTGCCAGCGGCTGGGGGGATACGCAGTATTTT	CASGWGDTQYF
TRBJ2-7	.	few	TRBV19	TGTGCCAGTAGTCAGGGGAGGCCCTACGAGCAGTACTTC	CASSQGRPYEQYF
TRBJ2-7	.	few	TRBV12-3/TRBV12-4	TGTGCCAGCAGTTCCCAAACAGGAAACGAGCAGTACTTC	CASSSQTGNEQYF
TRBJ1-2	TRBD1	few	TRBV29-1	TGCAGCGTTGGGGGACAGGGACTCTATGGCTACACCTTC	CSVGGQGLYGYTF
TRBJ2-7	TRBD2	few	TRBV28	TGTGCCATACGCCAGGCGGGAGCCCCTTACGAGCAGTACTTC	CAIRQAGAPYEQYF
TRBJ2-3	TRBD1	many	TRBV5-5	TGTGCCAGCAGCCCCGGACAGGGGGCTGTGAATACGCAGTATTTT	CASSPGQGAVNTQYF
TRBJ2-7	.	many	TRBV6-5	TGTGCCAGCAGTTACGGGACTCCCTACGAGCAGTACTTC	CASSYGTPYEQYF
TRBJ2-1	.	.	TRBV6-2/TRBV6-3	TGTGCCAGCAGTTACTCGAGAGGGAGGCTGGCGGATGAGCAGTTCTTC	CASSYSRGRLADEQFF